The 26 T cell receptor beta chains in this list originate from one sample, sequenced in a study of identifying expanded T cells in peripheral blood. Generated by immunoSEQ multiplex PCR, the TCRdb table keeps only in-frame clones and is missing some. This repertoire shows around 120,000 clones, approximately 88% found once; its top ten account for roughly 3.3%. Sequencing was carried out using blood. These receptors originate from a person aged 18 to 75 in good health.

The CDR3 protein is CASSLNSGTSDEQFF. The DNA of the CDR3 is TGTGCCAGCAGCCTAAATTCCGGGACCTCTGATGAGCAGTTCTTC. The chain is built from TRBV9 and TRBJ2-1; either TRBD1 or TRBD2 may fit D (5 bases each). V dropped 4 bases and J dropped 8 bases, with 19 bases sitting between them. Germline loops: CDR1 SGDLS, CDR2 YYNGEE. The CDR3 sequence is 15 residues long. The entire variable domain, with the rest obtained from reference TRBV9 and TRBJ2-1, is as follows: DSGVTQTPKHLITATGQRVTLRCSPRSGDLSVYWYQQSLDQGLQFLIQYYNGEERAKGNILERFSAQQFPDLHSELNLSSLELGDSALYFCASSLNSGTSDEQFFGPGTRLTVL.

The genes are TRBV18 and TRBJ2-5; 13 nucleotides align to TRBD2. Germline CDR1 and CDR2: KGHSH and LQKENI. The CDR3 runs 16 residues. With V trimmed by 3 bases and J by 9 bases, 10 bases remained unmatched. CDR3 sequence: CASSPWTSGGPQAQYF. Written as DNA, the CDR3 is TGTGCCAGCTCACCCTGGACTAGCGGGGGCCCACAGGCCCAGTACTTC.

The chain employs TRBV5-1 and TRBJ2-5; possibly TRBD1 for D (6 bases). The V end lost 2 bases, the J end lost 2 bases, and 10 bases lay between the germline ends. Germline V gives CDR1 SGHRS, CDR2 YFSETQ. This CDR3 spans 14 amino acids. This CDR3 reads CASSFGGTQETQYF. The CDR3 bases are TGCGCCAGCAGCTTTGGGGGCACTCAAGAGACCCAGTACTTC.

The chain recombines TRBV5-4 with TRBJ1-2; 9 bases are shared with TRBD1. V lost 4 bases and J lost 2; bases outside the gene matches: 18. This CDR3 is built from 19 residues. The germline V gene has CDR1 SGHNT and CDR2 YYREEE (reference sequence). The CDR3 region is CASSPVPPGQGHGNYGYTF. The CDR3 nucleotides are TGTGCCAGCAGCCCTGTGCCGCCGGGACAGGGCCATGGCAACTATGGCTACACCTTC.

This chain connects TRBV19 to TRBJ1-5; D perhaps matches TRBD1 (6 bases). The CDR3 covers 19 residues. Per the germline V gene, CDR1 is LNHDA and CDR2 is SQIVND (reference sequence). V was pared by 7 bases and J by 7 bases, with 32 bases between. CDR3 coding DNA: TGTGCCAGTACCAAGGGCCTACAGGGAATGAGGATCAGGGGACAGCCCCAGCATTTT. This gives the protein CASTKGLQGMRIRGQPQHF.

This clone occurred a few times. The rearrangement uses TRBV15 and TRBJ1-1, with unresolved D. The germline V and J ends were trimmed by 6 bases and 0 bases, with 8 bases remaining between them. Germline V gene data show CDR1 as LNHNV and CDR2 as YYDKDF (reference sequence). The CDR3 loop spans 13 amino acids. CDR3 sequence: CATSSTVNTEAFF. The CDR3 nucleotides are TGTGCCACCAGTTCTACGGTGAACACTGAAGCTTTCTTT.

The chain uses TRBV7-2 and TRBJ2-5; possible D gene TRBD1, 6 bases. Trimming took 4 bases from V and 5 from J, leaving 17 bases between them. The CDR3 runs to 15 residues. CDR1 and CDR2 from the germline V gene are SGHTA and FQGNSA. The CDR3 coding sequence is TGTGCCAGCAGCTACAGGGCCAGGGATGGGGAGACCCAGTACTTC. Protein sequence: CASSYRARDGETQYF.

The CDR3 region has the DNA TGTGCCAGCAGTGCACAGGGGTTTAATGAGCAGTTCTTC. Encoded protein: CASSAQGFNEQFF. This sequence joins TRBV25-1 and TRBJ2-1; 7 bases are a match to TRBD1. The CDR3 extends over 13 amino acids. V lost 4 bases, J lost 7 bases, and 4 bases stayed unmatched. Germline values: CDR1 MGHDK, CDR2 SYGVNS. Looking up the rest from reference TRBV25-1 and TRBJ2-1 gives the full variable domain: EADIYQTPRYLVIGTGKKITLECSQTMGHDKMYWYQQDPGMELHLIHYSYGVNSTEKGDLSSESTVSRIRTEHFPLTLESARPSHTSQYLCASSAQGFNEQFFGPGTRLTVL.

The chain has TRBV10-3 and TRBJ2-2; TRBD1 is a possible D gene (5 bases). Trimming took 3 bases from V and 4 from J, leaving 18 bases between them. This CDR3 contains 17 residues. CDR1 and CDR2 (germline): ENHRY, SYGVKD. CDR3 in amino acids: CAISDPGQGSFTGELFF. The DNA for the CDR3 is TGTGCCATCAGTGACCCAGGGCAGGGTAGTTTCACCGGGGAGCTGTTTTTT.

This clone has only one observation. The chain is built from TRBV18 and TRBJ2-3, with 8 bases fitting TRBD2. Germline V lookup: CDR1 KGHSH, CDR2 LQKENI. The CDR3 runs 14 residues. The junction had 6 bases not matched to a gene; V was cut back by 3 bases and J by 7 bases. The chain's CDR3 is CASSPRGGGNTQYF. The CDR3 bases are TGTGCCAGCTCACCTCGGGGGGGCGGAAATACGCAGTATTTT.

This clone was counted once. The gene calls are TRBV7-2 and TRBJ2-3; D perhaps matches TRBD1 (5 bases). V lost 8 bases, J lost 7 bases, and 19 bases lay in between. Looked up from germline, CDR1 is SGHTA and CDR2 is FQGNSA. This CDR3 has 14 amino acids. The CDR3 is CASLDGTSGNTQYF. CDR3 sequence (DNA): TGTGCCAGCCTTGATGGCACTTCAGGGAATACGCAGTATTTT.

The chain employs TRBV11-1 and TRBJ1-1, with D hard to call. This CDR3 is 13 amino acids long. The V end was cut by 4 bases, the J end by 1 base, with 7 bases between. Germline V gives CDR1 SGHAT, CDR2 FQDESV (reference sequence). DNA for the CDR3: TGTGCCAGCAGCTACTTACCGAACACTGAAGCTTTCTTT. Protein: CASSYLPNTEAFF.

The genes are TRBV18 and TRBJ2-1; 10 bases are a match to TRBD1. Germline V CDR1 and CDR2: KGHSH, LQKENI. Losses at the gene ends were 5 bases for V and 12 bases for J; bases not matched to a gene: 13. The CDR3 loop spans 15 amino acids. Here the CDR3 reads CASSGTGAIGGGQFF. CDR3 DNA sequence: TGTGCCAGCTCAGGGACAGGGGCTATAGGCGGAGGGCAGTTCTTC. The variable domain in full, with the rest retrieved from reference TRBV18 and TRBJ2-1, is NAGVMQNPRHLVRRRGQEARLRCSPMKGHSHVYWYRQLPEEGLKFMVYLQKENIIDESGMPKERFSAEFPKEGPSILRIQQVVRGDSAAYFCASSGTGAIGGGQFFGPGTRLTVL.

The chain carries TRBV5-6 and TRBJ1-4; D call uncertain. The germline CDR1 and CDR2 sequences are SGHDT and YYEEEE. CDR3 size: 17 residues. V lost 1 base to trimming and J lost 2 bases, with 15 bases between them. CDR3 DNA sequence: TGTGCCAGCAGCTTGCAATTTAATGTGTGGACTAATGAAAAACTGTTTTTT. Protein sequence: CASSLQFNVWTNEKLFF.

J is TRBJ2-4 and V is TRBV30; D possibly uses TRBD1 or TRBD2 (6 bases each). V was pared by 3 bases and J by 3 bases, with 15 bases between. This CDR3 has 15 amino acids. Germline V gene lookup returns CDR1 GTSNPN and CDR2 SVGIG (reference sequence). The CDR3 DNA sequence: TGTGCCTGGAGCGGGGGCCAGGACAGCAAAAACATTCAGTACTTC. It encodes CAWSGGQDSKNIQYF. The variable domain in full, completed from reference TRBV30 and TRBJ2-4, reads SQTIHQWPATLVQPVGSPLSLECTVEGTSNPNLYWYRQAAGRGLQLLFYSVGIGQISSEVPQNLSASRPQDRQFILSSKKLLLSDSGFYLCAWSGGQDSKNIQYFGAGTRLSVL.

The chain couples TRBV7-3 to TRBJ2-6; perhaps TRBD2 as D (5 bases). V lost 5 bases and J 4 bases, leaving 15 bases between the germline ends. Germline loops: CDR1 SGHTA, CDR2 FQGTGA. CDR3 length: 16 amino acids. In DNA form, the CDR3 reads TGTGCCAGCAGCCCCCCTGCGGGCGCGGGGGCCAACGTCCTGACTTTC. It yields the protein CASSPPAGAGANVLTF. The full variable domain, rest sourced from reference TRBV7-3 and TRBJ2-6, is GAGVSQTPSNKVTEKGKYVELRCDPISGHTALYWYRQSLGQGPEFLIYFQGTGAADDSGLPNDRFFAVRPEGSVSTLKIQRTERGDSAVYLCASSPPAGAGANVLTFGAGSRLTVL.

This chain links TRBV30 with TRBJ1-1; possibly TRBD1 for D (5 bases). The germline V gene encodes CDR1 GTSNPN and CDR2 SVGIG (reference sequence). V lost 1 base and J 5 bases, leaving 14 bases between the germline ends. The length of the CDR3 is 14 residues. CDR3 in amino acids: CAWSAWGGRTEAFF. The CDR3 bases are TGTGCCTGGAGTGCTTGGGGGGGGAGGACTGAAGCTTTCTTT.

The rearrangement links TRBV7-2 to TRBJ1-1, with a possible D match to TRBD1 (6 bases). Germline V gives CDR1 SGHTA, CDR2 FQGNSA. Trimming took 3 bases from V and 10 from J, leaving 15 bases between them. The CDR3 spans 13 residues. The CDR3 is CASSFQGYSGAFF. In DNA, the CDR3 is TGTGCCAGCAGCTTTCAGGGGTATAGTGGAGCTTTCTTT.

The V call is TRBV27, the J call TRBJ1-4; 7 nucleotides agree with TRBD1. Germline V gene data show CDR1 as MNHEY and CDR2 as SMNVEV (reference sequence). The CDR3 has 15 amino acids. The ends lost 3 bases at V and 7 bases at J; junction bases unmatched: 8. The CDR3 bases are TGTGCCAGCAGTTTCCGGGACAGCAGAATTGAAAAACTGTTTTTT. Translated: CASSFRDSRIEKLFF.

This chain joins TRBV30 and TRBJ2-7; TRBD2 agrees at 9 bases. CDR3 length: 15 amino acids. V gave up 3 bases and J gave up 3 bases; unmatched junction bases: 9. In germline, CDR1 is GTSNPN, CDR2 SVGIG (reference sequence). CDR3 DNA sequence: TGTGCCTGGAGAGAATTAGCGGGGGCGATCTACGAGCAGTACTTC. This gives the protein CAWRELAGAIYEQYF.

The chain carries TRBV19 and TRBJ1-2, with 7 nucleotides matching TRBD1. The CDR3 covers 12 residues. Germline loops: CDR1 LNHDA, CDR2 SQIVND (reference sequence). After removal of 8 bases from V and 4 bases from J, the junction contained 4 bases not matched to a gene. The CDR3 region is CASWTGVYGYTF. The DNA of the CDR3 is TGTGCCAGTTGGACAGGCGTCTATGGCTACACCTTC.

As to this clone: With a much larger clone just one base away, this may be a read error. The chain carries TRBV5-5 and TRBJ1-1; no definite D call. The CDR3 contains 13 residues. The V end lost 0 bases, the J end lost 1 base, and 4 bases lay between the germline ends. Per germline, CDR1 SGHKS and CDR2 YYEKEE (reference sequence). This CDR3 is CASSLGGNTEAFF. CDR3 nucleotide sequence: TGTGCCAGCAGCTTGGGAGGGAACACTGAAGCTTTCTTT.

This clone has just one count. The chain has TRBV11-2 and TRBJ2-5; D is perhaps TRBD2 (6 bases). Trimming cost V 5 bases and J 5 bases, with 15 bases left between them. The CDR3 sequence is 14 residues long. Germline CDR1 is SGHAT and CDR2 is FQNNGV. The CDR3 nucleotides are TGTGCCAGCAGCGGCTGGGGGGATGGTGAGACCCAGTACTTC. This translates into CASSGWGDGETQYF.

The gene calls are TRBV5-1 and TRBJ2-2; a possible D gene is TRBD1 (6 bases). The CDR3 is 14 residues long. Trimming pared 4 bases from V and 2 bases from J, leaving 9 bases between. The germline gives CDR1 SGHRS, CDR2 YFSETQ. The CDR3 DNA reads as TGCGCCAGCAGCCGGGACACCAACACCGGGGAGCTGTTTTTT. Amino acids: CASSRDTNTGELFF.

This chain uses TRBV4-2 with TRBJ1-2; D not certain. The V gene lost 0 bases and the J gene lost 2 bases, with 13 bases spanning the gap. CDR1 and CDR2 (germline): LGHNA, YNFKEQ. This CDR3 contains 16 residues. CDR3 bases: TGTGCCAGCAGCCAAGATTCGGCAGGAGGCAACTATGGCTACACCTTC. Protein product: CASSQDSAGGNYGYTF.

The V gene is TRBV18, the J gene TRBJ1-5; possibly TRBD1 for D (6 bases). V lost 5 bases to trimming and J lost 6 bases, with 11 bases between them. CDR3 size: 13 residues. In germline, CDR1 is KGHSH, CDR2 LQKENI. CDR3 sequence reads: CASSKDSGQPQHF. CDR3 nucleotides: TGTGCCAGCTCAAAGGACAGCGGTCAGCCCCAGCATTTT. Drawing the rest from reference TRBV18 and TRBJ1-5, the complete variable domain is NAGVMQNPRHLVRRRGQEARLRCSPMKGHSHVYWYRQLPEEGLKFMVYLQKENIIDESGMPKERFSAEFPKEGPSILRIQQVVRGDSAAYFCASSKDSGQPQHFGDGTRLSIL.